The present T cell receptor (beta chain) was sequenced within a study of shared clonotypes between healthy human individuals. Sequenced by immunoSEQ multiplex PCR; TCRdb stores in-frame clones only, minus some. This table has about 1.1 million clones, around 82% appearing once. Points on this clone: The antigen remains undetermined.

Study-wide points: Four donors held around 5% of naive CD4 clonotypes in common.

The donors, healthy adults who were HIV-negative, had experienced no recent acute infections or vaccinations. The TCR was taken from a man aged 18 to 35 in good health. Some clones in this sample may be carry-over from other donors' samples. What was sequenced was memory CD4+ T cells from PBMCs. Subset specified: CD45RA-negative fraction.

This chain's CDR3 is CASKGQASSYEQYF. The CDR3 DNA sequence: TGCGCCAGCAAGGGACAGGCGAGCTCCTACGAGCAGTACTTC. V usage is TRBV5-1 and J usage is TRBJ2-7; 8 bases map to TRBD1. Germline CDR1 SGHRS, CDR2 YFSETQ. The CDR3 sequence is 14 residues long. V lost 6 bases, J lost 0 bases, and 5 bases stayed unmatched.